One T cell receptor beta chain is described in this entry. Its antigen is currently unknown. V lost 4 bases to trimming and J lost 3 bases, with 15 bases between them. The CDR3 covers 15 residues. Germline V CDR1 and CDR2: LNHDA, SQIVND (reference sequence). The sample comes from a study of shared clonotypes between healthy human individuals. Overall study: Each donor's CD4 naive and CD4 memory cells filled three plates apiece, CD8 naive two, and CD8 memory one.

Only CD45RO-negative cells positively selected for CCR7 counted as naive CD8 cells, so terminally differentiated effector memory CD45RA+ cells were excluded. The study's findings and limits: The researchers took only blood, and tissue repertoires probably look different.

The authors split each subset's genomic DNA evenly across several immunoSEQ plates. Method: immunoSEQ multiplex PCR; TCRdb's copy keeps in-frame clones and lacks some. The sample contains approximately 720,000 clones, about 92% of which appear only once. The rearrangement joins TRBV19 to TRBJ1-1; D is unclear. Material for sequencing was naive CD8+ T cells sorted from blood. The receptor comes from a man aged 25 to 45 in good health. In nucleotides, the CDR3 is TGTGCCAGTAGTAACTCCAGAGAATTAGACACTGAAGCTTTCTTT. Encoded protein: CASSNSRELDTEAFF.